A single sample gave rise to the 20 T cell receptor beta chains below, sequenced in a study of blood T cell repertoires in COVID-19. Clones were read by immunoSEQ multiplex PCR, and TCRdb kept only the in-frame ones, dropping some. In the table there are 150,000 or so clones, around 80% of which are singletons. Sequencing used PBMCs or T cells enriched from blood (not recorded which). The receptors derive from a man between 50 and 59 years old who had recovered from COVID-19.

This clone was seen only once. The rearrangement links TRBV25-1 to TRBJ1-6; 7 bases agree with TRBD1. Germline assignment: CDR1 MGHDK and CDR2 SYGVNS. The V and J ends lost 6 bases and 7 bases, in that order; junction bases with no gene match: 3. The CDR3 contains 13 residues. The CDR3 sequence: CASRTGDNSPLHF. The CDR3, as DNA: TGTGCCAGCAGAACAGGGGACAATTCACCCCTCCACTTT.

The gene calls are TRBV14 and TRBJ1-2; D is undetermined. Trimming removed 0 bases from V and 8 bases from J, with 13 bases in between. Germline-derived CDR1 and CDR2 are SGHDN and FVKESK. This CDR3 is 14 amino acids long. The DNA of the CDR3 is TGTGCCAGCAGCCAAGACCCCAGTCTCATCGGCTACACCTTC. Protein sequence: CASSQDPSLIGYTF.

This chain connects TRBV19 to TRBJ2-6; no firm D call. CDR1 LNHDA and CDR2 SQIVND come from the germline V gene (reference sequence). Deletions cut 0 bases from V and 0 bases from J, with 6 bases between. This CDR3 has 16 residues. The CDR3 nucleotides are TGTGCCAGTAGTATAGAGGCTTCCTCTGGGGCCAACGTCCTGACTTTC. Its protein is CASSIEASSGANVLTF.

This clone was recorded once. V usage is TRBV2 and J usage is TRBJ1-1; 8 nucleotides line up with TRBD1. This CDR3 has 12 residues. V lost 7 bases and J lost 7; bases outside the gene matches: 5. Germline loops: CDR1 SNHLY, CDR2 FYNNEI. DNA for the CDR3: TGTGCCAGCACCCTAGACAGGGGTGAAGCTTTCTTT. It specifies CASTLDRGEAFF.

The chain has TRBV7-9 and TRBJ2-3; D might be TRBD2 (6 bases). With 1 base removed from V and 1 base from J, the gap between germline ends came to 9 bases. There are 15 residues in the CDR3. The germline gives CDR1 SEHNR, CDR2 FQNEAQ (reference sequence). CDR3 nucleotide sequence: TGTGCCAGCAGCTTAGTGGCGGGGCGCACAGATACGCAGTATTTT. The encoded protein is CASSLVAGRTDTQYF.

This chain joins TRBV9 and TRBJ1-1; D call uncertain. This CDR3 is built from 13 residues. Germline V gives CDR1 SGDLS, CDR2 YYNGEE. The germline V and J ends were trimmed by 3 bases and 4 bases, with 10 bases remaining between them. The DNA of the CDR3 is TGTGCCAGCAGCGCCCAGAGGGCCACTGAAGCTTTCTTT. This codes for CASSAQRATEAFF.

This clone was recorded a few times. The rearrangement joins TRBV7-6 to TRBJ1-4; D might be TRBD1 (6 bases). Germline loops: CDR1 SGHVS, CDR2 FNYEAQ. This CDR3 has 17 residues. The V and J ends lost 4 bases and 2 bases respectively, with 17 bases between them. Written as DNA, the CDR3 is TGTGCCAGCAGCTCCGAGTCGAACAGGGCCACTAATGAAAAACTGTTTTTT. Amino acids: CASSSESNRATNEKLFF.

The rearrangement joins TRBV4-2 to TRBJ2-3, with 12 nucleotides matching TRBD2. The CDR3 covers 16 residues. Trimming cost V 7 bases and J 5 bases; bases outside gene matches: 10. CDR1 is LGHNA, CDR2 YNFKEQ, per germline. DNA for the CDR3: TGTGCCAGCAAGCGCCTAGCGGGGGGGTCTGGAGATACGCAGTATTTT. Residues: CASKRLAGGSGDTQYF.

The CDR3 protein is CASSRGENYGYTF. In nucleotides, the CDR3 is TGTGCCAGCTCACGGGGGGAAAACTATGGCTACACCTTC. This sequence joins TRBV18 and TRBJ1-2; possible D gene TRBD1, 5 bases. Germline CDR1 and CDR2: KGHSH and LQKENI. Between the trimmed V and J ends, which lost 4 bases and 2 bases, there was a span of 8 bases. The CDR3 runs to 13 residues.

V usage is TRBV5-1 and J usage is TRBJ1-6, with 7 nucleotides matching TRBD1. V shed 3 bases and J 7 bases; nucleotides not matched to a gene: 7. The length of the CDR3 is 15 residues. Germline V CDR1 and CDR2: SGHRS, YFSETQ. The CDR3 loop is CASSSAGTVNSPLHF. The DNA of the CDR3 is TGCGCCAGCAGCTCGGCCGGGACAGTGAATTCACCCCTCCACTTT.

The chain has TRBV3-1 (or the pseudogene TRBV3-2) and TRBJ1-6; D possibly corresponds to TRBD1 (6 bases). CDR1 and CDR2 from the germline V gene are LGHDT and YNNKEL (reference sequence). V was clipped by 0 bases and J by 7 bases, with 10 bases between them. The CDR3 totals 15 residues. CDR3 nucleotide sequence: TGTGCCAGCAGCCAAGAGGGGGCTGGGAATTCACCCCTCCACTTT. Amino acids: CASSQEGAGNSPLHF.

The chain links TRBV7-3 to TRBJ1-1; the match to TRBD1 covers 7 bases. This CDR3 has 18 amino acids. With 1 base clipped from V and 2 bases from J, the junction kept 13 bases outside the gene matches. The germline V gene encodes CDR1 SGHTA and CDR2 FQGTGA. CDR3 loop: CASSLNTGSGTANTEAFF. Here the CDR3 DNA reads TGTGCCAGCAGCTTAAACACTGGATCCGGGACAGCAAACACTGAAGCTTTCTTT. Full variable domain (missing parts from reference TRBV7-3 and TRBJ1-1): GAGVSQTPSNKVTEKGKYVELRCDPISGHTALYWYRQSLGQGPEFLIYFQGTGAADDSGLPNDRFFAVRPEGSVSTLKIQRTERGDSAVYLCASSLNTGSGTANTEAFFGQGTRLTVV.

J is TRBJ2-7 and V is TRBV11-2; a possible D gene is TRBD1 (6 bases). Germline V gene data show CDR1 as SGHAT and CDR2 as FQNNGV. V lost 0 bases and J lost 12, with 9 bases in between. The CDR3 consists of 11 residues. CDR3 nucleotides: TGTGCCAGCAGCTTAGACAGGGGTTTGTACTTC. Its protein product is CASSLDRGLYF.

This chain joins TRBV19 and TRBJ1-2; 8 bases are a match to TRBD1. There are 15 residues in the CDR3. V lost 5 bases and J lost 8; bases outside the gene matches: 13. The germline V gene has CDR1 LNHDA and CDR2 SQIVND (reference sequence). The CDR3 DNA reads TGTGCCAGTAGTCCCCTGGCCGGGACAGGTGTAGGCTACACCTTC. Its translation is CASSPLAGTGVGYTF.

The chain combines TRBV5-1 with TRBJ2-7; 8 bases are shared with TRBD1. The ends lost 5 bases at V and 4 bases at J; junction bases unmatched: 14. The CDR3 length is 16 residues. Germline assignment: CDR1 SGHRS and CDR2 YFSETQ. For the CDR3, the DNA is TGCGCCAGCAGACATTCGCAGGGGACAGGCGTTTACGAGCAGTACTTC. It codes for CASRHSQGTGVYEQYF. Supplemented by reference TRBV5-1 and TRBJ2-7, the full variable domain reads KAGVTQTPRYLIKTRGQQVTLSCSPISGHRSVSWYQQTPGQGLQFLFEYFSETQRNKGNFPGRFSGRQFSNSRSEMNVSTLELGDSALYLCASRHSQGTGVYEQYFGPGTRLTVT.

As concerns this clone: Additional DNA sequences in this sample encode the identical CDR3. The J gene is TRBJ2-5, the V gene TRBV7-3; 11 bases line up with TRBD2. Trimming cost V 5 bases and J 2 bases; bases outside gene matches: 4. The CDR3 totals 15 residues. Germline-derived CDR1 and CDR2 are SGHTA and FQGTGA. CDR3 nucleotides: TGTGCCAGCAGCCGCACTAGCGGGGGACAAGAGACCCAGTACTTC. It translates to CASSRTSGGQETQYF.

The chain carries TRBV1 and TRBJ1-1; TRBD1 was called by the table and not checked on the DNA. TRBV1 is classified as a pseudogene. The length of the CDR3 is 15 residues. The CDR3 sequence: CTSSLGRAMNTEAFF. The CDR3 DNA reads TGCACCAGCAGCCTGGGCAGGGCTATGAACACTGAAGCTTTCTTT.

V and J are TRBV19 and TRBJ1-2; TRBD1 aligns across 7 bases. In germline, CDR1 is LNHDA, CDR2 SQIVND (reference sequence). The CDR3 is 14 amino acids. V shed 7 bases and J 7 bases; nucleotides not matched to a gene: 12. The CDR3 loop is CASKPYDRAGGYTF. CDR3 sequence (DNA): TGTGCCAGTAAGCCCTACGACAGGGCGGGTGGCTACACCTTC.

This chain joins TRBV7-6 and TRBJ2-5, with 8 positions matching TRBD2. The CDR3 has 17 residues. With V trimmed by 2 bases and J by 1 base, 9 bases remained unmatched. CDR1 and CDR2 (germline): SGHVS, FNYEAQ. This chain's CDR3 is CASSLPPGGASQETQYF. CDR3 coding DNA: TGTGCCAGCAGCTTACCCCCCGGGGGGGCTTCCCAAGAGACCCAGTACTTC.

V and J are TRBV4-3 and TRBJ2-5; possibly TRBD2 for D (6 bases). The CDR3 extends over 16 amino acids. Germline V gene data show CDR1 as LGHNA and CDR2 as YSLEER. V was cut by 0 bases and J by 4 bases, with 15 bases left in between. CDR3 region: CASSQELAGSRETQYF. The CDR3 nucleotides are TGCGCCAGCAGCCAAGAGTTGGCGGGGTCACGAGAGACCCAGTACTTC.